These T cell receptor beta chains were read from a single sample in a study of blood T cell repertoires in COVID-19. The data were produced by immunoSEQ multiplex PCR, yet TCRdb's version contains in-frame clones alone and is incomplete. The sample holds hundreds of thousands of clones, roughly 89% seen once. The sequenced material came from peripheral blood. These receptors were collected from a woman aged 25-40 years with COVID-19, enrolled during active disease. The CDR3 runs from the conserved cysteine through the conserved F or W. D genes are given only for firm matches. Size is stated for part of the rows, as once, few or many counts, or as a class when the clone is expanded.

>15|-|TRBD1|TRBJ1-1|TRBV3-1/TRBV3-2
TGTGCCAGCAGCCAAGATCCAGGGGGGAACACTGAAGCTTTCTTT
CASSQDPGGNTEAFF
>15|-|-|TRBJ1-1|TRBV30
TGTGCCTGGAGTGGGGGAAGGGGACAGAACACTGAAGCTTTCTTT
CAWSGGRGQNTEAFF
>13|-|-|TRBJ1-6|TRBV5-6
TGTGCCAGCAGCCTGGGGAGATCGGGGTCCCTCCACTTT
CASSLGRSGSLHF
>15|-|TRBD2|TRBJ2-1|TRBV30
TGTGCCTGGAGTAGTGGTGGCGGGAGTTACAATGAGCAGTTCTTC
CAWSSGGGSYNEQFF
>14|-|TRBD1|TRBJ1-2|TRBV7-2
TGTGCCAGCAGCCGGGGACAGGGGGTCTATGGCTACACCTTC
CASSRGQGVYGYTF
>15|-|-|TRBJ2-3|TRBV5-4
TGTGCCAGCAGACCCGGGACATCAAGCACAGATACGCAGTATTTT
CASRPGTSSTDTQYF
>15|-|-|TRBJ2-7|TRBV6-2/TRBV6-3
TGTGCCAGCAGTTACGGCGGGACCGCCACCTACGAGCAGTACTTC
CASSYGGTATYEQYF
>15|-|-|TRBJ1-5|TRBV28
TGTGCCAGCAGTTTCGGAGGGAGTTTTAATCAGCCCCAGCATTTT
CASSFGGSFNQPQHF
>16|few|-|TRBJ1-4|TRBV11-3
TGTGCCAGCAGCTTAGATCCCGGGTTCACTAATGAAAAACTGTTTTTT
CASSLDPGFTNEKLFF
>16|-|-|TRBJ1-5|TRBV7-2
TGTGCCAGCAGCTCAAGGGACTCCCATAGCAATCAGCCCCAGCATTTT
CASSSRDSHSNQPQHF
>16|-|TRBD1|TRBJ1-4|TRBV6-6
TGTGCCAGCAGTCTTGGACAGGGTACAACTAATGAAAAACTGTTTTTT
CASSLGQGTTNEKLFF
>15|many|TRBD1|TRBJ1-6|TRBV11-3
TGTGCCAGCAGCTTGGAGACAGGGTGGAATTCACCCCTCCACTTT
CASSLETGWNSPLHF
>12|-|TRBD1|TRBJ1-2|TRBV12-3/TRBV12-4
TGTGCCAGCACTAGAGGGGGCGGGGGCTACACCTTC
CASTRGGGGYTF
>16|-|-|TRBJ1-4|TRBV15
TGTGCCACCAGCAGAGATCGGGGGGGCGCTTGGGAAAAACTGTTTTTT
CATSRDRGGAWEKLFF
>15|-|-|TRBJ1-3|TRBV7-3
TGTGCCAGCAGCTTATCCGGGGGTTATGGAAACACCATATATTTT
CASSLSGGYGNTIYF
>12|-|-|TRBJ1-2|TRBV30
TGTGCCTGGACCCGCGGGGGGACTGGCTACACCTTC
CAWTRGGTGYTF